This note documents a single T cell receptor (beta chain) sequence. Grouping used clinical history reported by participants in a survey and questionnaire. Clones were sequenced by immunoSEQ multiplex PCR, and TCRdb holds only the in-frame ones, with some missing. The data hold approximately 230,000 clones, with around 86% observed a single time. The germline V gene has CDR1 MNHEY and CDR2 SMNVEV (reference sequence). The CDR3 totals 15 residues. V was trimmed by 2 bases and J by 7 bases, leaving 15 bases between them. These data are taken from a study of blood T cell repertoires in COVID-19. Study background: The United States, Italy and Spain supplied acute and convalescent COVID-19 samples.

The TCR was taken from a man younger than 30 who had recovered from COVID-19. The V gene is TRBV27, the J gene TRBJ1-5; TRBD1 is a possible D gene (6 bases). Sequencing was carried out using PBMCs or T cells enriched from blood (not recorded which). The DNA of the CDR3 is TGTGCCAGCAGTTTAAAGGGGAGGGGGGGCCAGCCCCAGCATTTT. Translation: CASSLKGRGGQPQHF.